Listed here are 16 T cell receptor beta chains from one sample, sequenced in a study of blood T cell repertoires in COVID-19. Here immunoSEQ multiplex PCR was the method, and the copy in TCRdb shows in-frame clones only, minus some. The sample has under 300,000 clones, around 85% seen once; the top ten hold approximately 9.9%. Sequenced: peripheral blood. These receptors were obtained from a woman in her seventies with acute or convalescent COVID-19.

The chain has TRBV3-1 (or the pseudogene TRBV3-2) and TRBJ2-1, with 8 bases that match TRBD2. Germline V lookup: CDR1 LGHDT, CDR2 YNNKEL (reference sequence). V shed 4 bases, J shed 6 bases, and the junction held 11 bases outside the gene matches. This CDR3 has 16 residues. The CDR3 DNA sequence: TGTGCCAGCAGCCCAGCCAGGGCTAGCGGGCCCAATGAGCAGTTCTTC. Translation: CASSPARASGPNEQFF.

This clone was recorded only once. The genes are TRBV19 and TRBJ1-5, with D possibly TRBD1 on 5 matching bases. Trimming removed 3 bases at V and 2 bases at J, with 8 bases between. The V gene's germline CDR1 is LNHDA and CDR2 SQIVND (reference sequence). This CDR3 spans 14 amino acids. CDR3 amino acids: CASSIGAGNQPQHF. The DNA of the CDR3 is TGTGCCAGTAGTATTGGGGCGGGCAATCAGCCCCAGCATTTT. Full variable domain (rest looked up from reference TRBV19 and TRBJ1-5): DGGITQSPKYLFRKEGQNVTLSCEQNLNHDAMYWYRQDPGQGLRLIYYSQIVNDFQKGDIAEGYSVSREKKESFPLTVTSAQKNPTAFYLCASSIGAGNQPQHFGDGTRLSIL.

This chain uses TRBV14 with TRBJ1-1; D gene unclear. Looked up from germline, CDR1 is SGHDN and CDR2 is FVKESK. V lost 0 bases and J 8 bases, leaving 13 bases between the germline ends. This CDR3 is 14 amino acids long. The CDR3 is CASSQDIRELEAFF. The CDR3 bases are TGTGCCAGCAGCCAAGACATAAGGGAGTTAGAAGCTTTCTTT.

In nucleotides, the CDR3 is TGTGCCAGCAGCAAGGCCGGCGGGGCCGATGAAGCTTTCTTT. Encoded protein: CASSKAGGADEAFF. The V and J genes are TRBV7-8 and TRBJ1-1, with D perhaps TRBD1 (5 bases). CDR3 size: 14 residues. Trimming removed 5 bases from V and 7 bases from J, with 17 bases in between. CDR1 and CDR2 (germline): SGHVS, FQNEAQ. The complete variable domain, with remaining parts taken from reference TRBV7-8 and TRBJ1-1, reads GAGVSQSPRYKVAKRGQDVALRCDPISGHVSLFWYQQALGQGPEFLTYFQNEAQLDKSGLPSDRFFAERPEGSVSTLKIQRTQQEDSAVYLCASSKAGGADEAFFGQGTRLTVV.

This chain connects TRBV25-1 to TRBJ1-6, with D maybe TRBD1 (6 bases). Trimming left V 3 bases short and J 9 bases short, with 12 bases between. The CDR3 loop spans 14 amino acids. Per germline, CDR1 MGHDK and CDR2 SYGVNS. The CDR3 is CASSERGGGSPLHF. As DNA, the CDR3 is TGTGCCAGCAGTGAGAGAGGGGGTGGTTCACCCCTCCACTTT.

V usage is TRBV15 and J usage is TRBJ1-2; D uncertain. CDR3 length: 13 amino acids. V lost 5 bases to trimming and J lost 8 bases, with 15 bases between them. Looked up from germline, CDR1 is LNHNV and CDR2 is YYDKDF (reference sequence). The CDR3 here is CATSASRDQGYTF. CDR3 nucleotide sequence: TGTGCCACCAGCGCTAGTCGCGACCAAGGCTACACCTTC.

This clone occurred a few times. This CDR3 is also generated by other DNA sequences in the sample. The chain uses TRBV3-1 (or the pseudogene TRBV3-2) and TRBJ2-5; weak D call: TRBD2 (5 bases). Germline V gene lookup returns CDR1 LGHDT and CDR2 YNNKEL (reference sequence). The V end lost 4 bases, the J end lost 5 bases, and 8 bases lay between the germline ends. This CDR3 is built from 12 residues. CDR3 in amino acids: CASSPGGETQYF. The CDR3 nucleotides are TGTGCCAGCAGCCCGGGCGGGGAGACCCAGTACTTC.

The chain employs TRBV20-1 and TRBJ2-1; the D is unclear. The V end was cut by 7 bases, the J end by 6 bases, with 7 bases between. The CDR3 covers 10 residues. CDR1 and CDR2 (germline): DFQATT, SNEGSKA (reference sequence). CDR3: CSGRSNEQFF. DNA of the CDR3: TGCAGTGGGCGGAGCAATGAGCAGTTCTTC.

This clone occurred once. V and J are TRBV9 and TRBJ1-1; D may be TRBD1 (5 bases). This CDR3 is built from 14 residues. Germline V gene sequence: CDR1 SGDLS, CDR2 YYNGEE. Trimming pared 4 bases from V and 5 bases from J, leaving 15 bases between. DNA of the CDR3: TGTGCCAGCAGCCCCCAAATGGGGGGGACTGAAGCTTTCTTT. It codes for CASSPQMGGTEAFF.

In its sample, this clone was seen a few times. CDR3 sequence (DNA): TGTGCCAGCAGCTTAGACAGCTATGGCTACACCTTC. The encoded protein is CASSLDSYGYTF. The chain links TRBV7-9 to TRBJ1-2; D remains unclear. V was clipped by 1 base and J by 4 bases, with 4 bases between them. Germline V gene lookup returns CDR1 SEHNR and CDR2 FQNEAQ (reference sequence). There are 12 residues in the CDR3.

This clone has a handful of counts. This chain uses TRBV30 with TRBJ1-1, with D hard to call. The CDR3 extends over 13 amino acids. The V end was cut by 0 bases, the J end by 0 bases, with 5 bases between. CDR1 and CDR2 (germline): GTSNPN, SVGIG (reference sequence). The CDR3 DNA reads TGTGCCTGGAGTGTTCAGGTGAACACTGAAGCTTTCTTT. Its translation is CAWSVQVNTEAFF.

The chain recombines TRBV5-5 with TRBJ2-5; 7 nucleotides line up with TRBD1. The CDR3 totals 15 residues. The germline V gene has CDR1 SGHKS and CDR2 YYEKEE (reference sequence). The ends lost 0 bases at V and 4 bases at J; junction bases unmatched: 6. The CDR3 DNA reads as TGTGCCAGCAGCTTGGGGTCGGACAGGATAGAGACCCAGTACTTC. Its protein product is CASSLGSDRIETQYF. The full variable domain, completed using reference TRBV5-5 and TRBJ2-5, is DAGVTQSPTHLIKTRGQQVTLRCSPISGHKSVSWYQQVLGQGPQFIFQYYEKEERGRGNFPDRFSARQFPNYSSELNVNALLLGDSALYLCASSLGSDRIETQYFGPGTRLLVL.

CDR3 in amino acids: CASSEGQGTNTEAFF. The CDR3 bases are TGTGCCAGCAGTGAAGGACAGGGTACGAACACTGAAGCTTTCTTT. This rearrangement joins TRBV2 to TRBJ1-1; 7 bases are a match to TRBD1. The CDR3 length is 15 residues. The germline CDR1 and CDR2 sequences are SNHLY and FYNNEI. The V segment lost 1 base and the J segment 1 base; nucleotides outside the gene matches: 3.

This clone has more than one count but fewer than ten. The chain couples TRBV10-1 to TRBJ1-1, with D possibly matching TRBD1 (5 bases). V gave up 6 bases and J gave up 0 bases, with 14 bases separating them. This CDR3 comprises 15 residues. Germline-derived CDR1 and CDR2 are WNHNN and SYGVQD (reference sequence). CDR3 bases: TGCGCCAGCAGACCCTCGGGGGGACTGAACACTGAAGCTTTCTTT. Protein sequence: CASRPSGGLNTEAFF.

This clone appeared a few times. This chain connects TRBV5-6 to TRBJ2-2; TRBD1 agrees at 8 bases. Germline CDR1 SGHDT, CDR2 YYEEEE. The CDR3 consists of 18 residues. Unmatched junction bases numbered 11, after V lost 3 bases and J lost 1 base. The CDR3: CASSSGTGGFQNTGELFF. The CDR3 DNA sequence: TGTGCCAGCAGCTCCGGGACAGGAGGGTTCCAGAACACCGGGGAGCTGTTTTTT.

The rearrangement joins TRBV7-8 to TRBJ1-5; TRBD1 matches at 9 bases. Per germline, CDR1 SGHVS and CDR2 FQNEAQ. The V and J ends lost 5 bases and 6 bases, in that order; junction bases with no gene match: 8. The CDR3 is 15 residues long. CDR3 loop: CASSPEQGASQPQHF. CDR3 DNA: TGTGCCAGCAGCCCCGAACAGGGGGCGAGTCAGCCCCAGCATTTT.